The 9 T cell receptor beta chains below all came from one sample that was sequenced in a study of OX40 agonist ivuxolimab in advanced cancers. Here immunoSEQ multiplex PCR was the method, and the copy in TCRdb shows in-frame clones only, minus some. The sample consists of 20,000 to 25,000 clones, approximately 91% of them appearing once. The specimen comprised CD4+ or CD8+ T cells sorted from blood, sampled in a trial of the OX40 agonist ivuxolimab. The receptor set was obtained from an adult with an advanced solid tumor such as melanoma, head and neck, liver or kidney cancer.

This chain joins TRBV9 and TRBJ1-6; D might be TRBD1 (5 bases). Trimming pared 3 bases from V and 10 bases from J, leaving 17 bases between. CDR3 length equals 15 residues. From germline, CDR1 is SGDLS and CDR2 YYNGEE. The DNA of the CDR3 is TGTGCCAGCAGCGCGGGACTTTCCCGAGGGTCACCCCTCCACTTT. Amino acid sequence: CASSAGLSRGSPLHF.

The V call is TRBV5-1, the J call TRBJ2-3, with TRBD1 matching over 7 bases. The CDR3 contains 15 residues. After removal of 0 bases from V and 6 bases from J, the junction contained 7 bases not matched to a gene. Looked up from germline, CDR1 is SGHRS and CDR2 is YFSETQ. CDR3 DNA: TGCGCCAGCAGCTTGGCAGTGACAGGGACCGATACGCAGTATTTT. Its translation is CASSLAVTGTDTQYF.

J is TRBJ1-2 and V is TRBV27, with TRBD1 as a possible D gene (5 bases). The CDR3 is 12 amino acids. CDR1 is MNHEY and CDR2 is SMNVEV in the germline V gene (reference sequence). V gave up 7 bases and J gave up 8 bases, with 14 bases separating them. This chain's CDR3 is CASTRPGVGYTF. The CDR3 nucleotides read TGTGCCAGCACCCGCCCGGGGGTGGGCTACACCTTC.

This clone showed up just once. The genes are TRBV10-3 and TRBJ2-2; TRBD1 matches 11 bases. Trimming cost V 6 bases and J 5 bases; bases outside gene matches: 14. Germline V CDR1 and CDR2: ENHRY, SYGVKD. The CDR3 covers 18 residues. The CDR3 spells CAISRTGGGRSETGELFF. The CDR3 nucleotides read TGTGCCATCAGCCGGACAGGGGGCGGGAGGTCCGAAACCGGGGAGCTGTTTTTT.

This clone was seen a few times. This chain joins TRBV4-3 and TRBJ2-7; possible D gene TRBD1, 6 bases. V lost 4 bases and J 2 bases, leaving 9 bases between the germline ends. CDR1 and CDR2 (germline): LGHNA, YSLEER. There are 13 residues in the CDR3. The CDR3 spells CASSPGQTYEQYF. Written as DNA, the CDR3 is TGCGCCAGCAGCCCTGGACAGACCTACGAGCAGTACTTC.

The gene calls are TRBV6-1 and TRBJ2-1; 9 positions agree with TRBD2. The CDR3 is 16 residues long. Germline lookup yields CDR1 MNHNS and CDR2 SASEGT. V lost 4 bases, J lost 3 bases, and 7 bases stayed unmatched. As DNA, the CDR3 is TGTGCCAGCAGTGTTTTAGCGGGAGCCTTCTACAATGAGCAGTTCTTC. Protein product: CASSVLAGAFYNEQFF.

This chain links TRBV7-9 with TRBJ2-1, with 7 bases fitting TRBD2. J gave up 5 bases and V 5 bases, and 3 bases lay outside the gene matches. There are 13 residues in the CDR3. Germline loops: CDR1 SEHNR, CDR2 FQNEAQ (reference sequence). The CDR3 bases are TGTGCCAGCAGCAGCGGGGCCGACAATGAGCAGTTCTTC. It specifies CASSSGADNEQFF.

This clone was counted a single time. The chain combines TRBV18 with TRBJ2-3; possibly TRBD1 or TRBD2 for D (5 bases each). Trimming removed 6 bases from V and 0 bases from J, with 19 bases in between. The V gene's germline CDR1 is KGHSH and CDR2 LQKENI. The length of the CDR3 is 17 residues. In DNA form, the CDR3 reads TGTGCCAGCTCCTGGGCCCGGGACGGATCTAGCACAGATACGCAGTATTTT. It yields the protein CASSWARDGSSTDTQYF.

The V call is TRBV5-8, the J call TRBJ2-7, with 10 bases aligning to TRBD2. The CDR3 consists of 14 residues. The germline CDR1 and CDR2 sequences are SGHTS and YDEGEE. J was trimmed by 4 bases and V by 4 bases; bases with no gene match: 5. The CDR3 loop is CASSNGLADYEQYF. The CDR3, as DNA: TGTGCCAGCAGCAATGGACTAGCGGATTACGAGCAGTACTTC.